This record looks at one T cell receptor beta chain sequence and its context. The germline V gene encodes CDR1 MNHNS and CDR2 SASEGT. Trimming stripped 4 bases from V and 2 bases from J, with 18 bases between. The CDR3 sequence is 16 residues long. This sample stems from a study of blood T cell repertoires in COVID-19. TCRdb's table, derived via immunoSEQ multiplex PCR, lists solely in-frame clones and lacks some. The table records 100,000 or so clones, over 75% of them present only once. Sequenced input: peripheral blood. This receptor was obtained from a woman aged 25-40 years with acute or convalescent COVID-19. V gene TRBV6-1 combines with J gene TRBJ2-7; possible D gene TRBD1, 5 bases. This chain's CDR3 is CASSAPISDSAYEQYF. CDR3 nucleotide sequence: TGTGCCAGCAGTGCCCCTATTTCCGACAGTGCCTACGAGCAGTACTTC.